Below, one T cell receptor beta chain is given with its context. The method was immunoSEQ multiplex PCR; TCRdb's version includes in-frame clones alone and lacks a portion of them. Of over 120,000 clones detected, about 80% appear once; the ten largest clones hold approximately 8.4%. Each participant's cohort was designated according to participant-reported clinical history. Donors of Cohort 3 who recovered were those that had two negative PCRs, clearance, or symptom resolution. Per germline, CDR1 KGHSH and CDR2 LQKENI. The V end lost 0 bases, the J end lost 4 bases, and 13 bases lay between the germline ends. There are 16 residues in the CDR3. These data originate in a study of blood T cell repertoires in COVID-19. Study-level background: Acute and convalescent COVID-19 specimens originated in the United States, Italy and Spain.

The receptor was isolated from a man aged 50-60 years who had recovered from COVID-19. Sequencing input: PBMCs or T cells enriched from blood (not recorded which). This rearrangement joins TRBV18 to TRBJ1-3; a possible D gene is TRBD1 (5 bases). The DNA of the CDR3 is TGTGCCAGCTCACCACCAAATCAGGGATCCGGAAACACCATATATTTT. Its translation is CASSPPNQGSGNTIYF.